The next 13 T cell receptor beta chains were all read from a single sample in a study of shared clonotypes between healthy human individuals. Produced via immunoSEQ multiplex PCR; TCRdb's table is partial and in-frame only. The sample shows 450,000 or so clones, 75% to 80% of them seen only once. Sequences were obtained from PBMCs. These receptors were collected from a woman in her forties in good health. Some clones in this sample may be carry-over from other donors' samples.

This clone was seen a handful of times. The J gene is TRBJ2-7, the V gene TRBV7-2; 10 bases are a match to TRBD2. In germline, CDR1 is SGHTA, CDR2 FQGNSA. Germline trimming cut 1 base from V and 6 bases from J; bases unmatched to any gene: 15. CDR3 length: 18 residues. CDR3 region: CASSLGGLAFRGRREQYF. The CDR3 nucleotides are TGTGCCAGCAGCTTAGGGGGACTAGCGTTCCGGGGTCGTCGCGAGCAGTACTTC.

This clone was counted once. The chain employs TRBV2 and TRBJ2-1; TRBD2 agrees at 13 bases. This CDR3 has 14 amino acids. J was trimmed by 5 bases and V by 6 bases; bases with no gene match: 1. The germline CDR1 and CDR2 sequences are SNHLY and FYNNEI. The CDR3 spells CASSGLAGDNEQFF. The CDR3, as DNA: TGTGCCAGCAGCGGACTAGCGGGAGACAATGAGCAGTTCTTC.

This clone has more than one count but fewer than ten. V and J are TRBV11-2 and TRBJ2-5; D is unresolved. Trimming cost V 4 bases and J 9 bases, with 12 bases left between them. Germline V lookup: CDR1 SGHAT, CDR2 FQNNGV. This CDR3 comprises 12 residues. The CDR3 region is CASSSLTWAQYF. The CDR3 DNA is TGTGCCAGCAGCTCTCTGACCTGGGCCCAGTACTTC.

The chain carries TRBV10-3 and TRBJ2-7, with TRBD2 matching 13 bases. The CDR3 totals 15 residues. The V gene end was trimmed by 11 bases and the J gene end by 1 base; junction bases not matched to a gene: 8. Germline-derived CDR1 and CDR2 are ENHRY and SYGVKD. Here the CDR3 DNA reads TGTGCCTCAGCTCGGGGACTAGCGGGATCCTACGAGCAGTACTTC. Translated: CASARGLAGSYEQYF.

CDR3 protein: CAYGANYNEQFF. The DNA for the CDR3 is TGTGCCTACGGGGCGAACTACAATGAGCAGTTCTTC. The chain uses TRBV30 and TRBJ2-1; D tentatively reads TRBD1 or TRBD2 (5 bases each). Trimming shortened V by 7 bases and J by 3 bases, and 10 bases separated the two germline ends. In germline, CDR1 is GTSNPN, CDR2 SVGIG (reference sequence). The CDR3 has 12 residues.

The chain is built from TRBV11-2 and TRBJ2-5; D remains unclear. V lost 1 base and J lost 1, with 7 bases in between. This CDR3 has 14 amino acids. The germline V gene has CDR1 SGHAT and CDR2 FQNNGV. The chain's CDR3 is CASSLGSRQETQYF. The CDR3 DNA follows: TGTGCCAGCAGCTTAGGAAGCCGCCAAGAGACCCAGTACTTC.

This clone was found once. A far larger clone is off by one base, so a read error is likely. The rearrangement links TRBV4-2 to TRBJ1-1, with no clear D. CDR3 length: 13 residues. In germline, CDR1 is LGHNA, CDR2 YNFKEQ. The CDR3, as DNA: TGTGCCGGCAGCCAAGGGCCCCCGACTGAAGCTTTCTTT. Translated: CAGSQGPPTEAFF.

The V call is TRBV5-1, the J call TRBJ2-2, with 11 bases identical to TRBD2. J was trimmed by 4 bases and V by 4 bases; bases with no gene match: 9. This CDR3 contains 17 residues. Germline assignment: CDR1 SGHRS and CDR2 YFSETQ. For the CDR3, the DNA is TGCGCCAGCAGCAAAATCCTAGCGGGAGGTTCCACCGGGGAGCTGTTTTTT. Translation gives CASSKILAGGSTGELFF.

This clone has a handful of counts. As DNA, the CDR3 is TGTGCCAGCAGCTTAAGGACTAGCGGGATCGGGGATACGCAGTATTTT. Encoded protein: CASSLRTSGIGDTQYF. The rearrangement links TRBV5-4 to TRBJ2-3, with 12 bases lining up with TRBD2. Germline CDR1 SGHNT, CDR2 YYREEE (reference sequence). The CDR3 length is 16 residues. V was clipped by 2 bases and J by 6 bases; unmatched bases: 7. The variable domain in full, with the rest retrieved from reference TRBV5-4 and TRBJ2-3, is ETGVTQSPTHLIKTRGQQVTLRCSSQSGHNTVSWYQQALGQGPQFIFQYYREEENGRGNFPPRFSGLQFPNYSSELNVNALELDDSALYLCASSLRTSGIGDTQYFGPGTRLTVL.

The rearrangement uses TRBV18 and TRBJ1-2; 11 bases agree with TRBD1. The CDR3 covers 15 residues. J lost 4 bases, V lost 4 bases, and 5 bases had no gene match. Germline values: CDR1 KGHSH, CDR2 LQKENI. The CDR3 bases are TGTGCCAGCTCACTACACGGGACAGGGGGCTATGGCTACACCTTC. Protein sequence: CASSLHGTGGYGYTF.

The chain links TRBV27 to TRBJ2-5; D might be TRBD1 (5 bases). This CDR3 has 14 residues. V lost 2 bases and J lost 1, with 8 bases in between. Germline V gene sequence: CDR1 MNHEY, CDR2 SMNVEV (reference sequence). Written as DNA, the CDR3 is TGTGCCAGCAGTTTACAGGGCCCCCAAGAGACCCAGTACTTC. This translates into CASSLQGPQETQYF.

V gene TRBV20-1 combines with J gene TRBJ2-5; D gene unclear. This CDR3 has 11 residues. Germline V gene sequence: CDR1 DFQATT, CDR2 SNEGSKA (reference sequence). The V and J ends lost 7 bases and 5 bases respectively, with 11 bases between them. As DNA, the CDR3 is TGCAGTGTGAATGGGGTGGAGACCCAGTACTTC. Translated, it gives CSVNGVETQYF.

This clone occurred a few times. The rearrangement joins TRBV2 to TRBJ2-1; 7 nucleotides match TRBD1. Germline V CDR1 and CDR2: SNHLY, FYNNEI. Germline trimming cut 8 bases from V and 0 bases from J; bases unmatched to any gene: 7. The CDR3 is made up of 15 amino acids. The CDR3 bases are TGTGCCAGCGTCAAGGGGGCGAGCTCCTACAATGAGCAGTTCTTC. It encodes CASVKGASSYNEQFF.